A single sample gave rise to the 26 T cell receptor beta chains below, sequenced in a study of cytomegalovirus exposure and HLA in healthy donors. The study ran its PCR with 60 Vbeta and 13 Jbeta primers. Repertoires were generated with immunoSEQ multiplex PCR, while TCRdb's copy carries only in-frame clones and drops some. The table includes more than 110,000 clones, approximately 80% detected once. Sequenced material: PBMCs. The receptors stem from a male donor in good health and CMV-seronegative.

The rearrangement joins TRBV9 to TRBJ2-6; a weak D match, TRBD1 (7 bases). CDR1 SGDLS and CDR2 YYNGEE come from the germline V gene. The CDR3 extends over 17 amino acids. Trimming stripped 5 bases from V and 4 bases from J, with 19 bases between. CDR3 protein: CASSAGQSPRGANVLTF. The CDR3 coding sequence is TGTGCCAGCAGTGCGGGACAGTCCCCTAGGGGGGCCAACGTCCTGACTTTC.

This clone came up once. The gene calls are TRBV19 and TRBJ1-2; D remains ambiguous. Between the trimmed V and J ends, which lost 6 bases and 4 bases, there was a span of 18 bases. CDR1 is LNHDA, CDR2 SQIVND, per germline (reference sequence). The CDR3 contains 15 residues. The CDR3 sequence is CASSLSSGEGYGYTF. In nucleotides, the CDR3 is TGTGCCAGTAGCCTAAGTTCTGGAGAGGGCTATGGCTACACCTTC.

This chain links TRBV19 with TRBJ1-2; TRBD1 aligns across 10 bases. J lost 7 bases, V lost 7 bases, and 9 bases had no gene match. This CDR3 has 14 residues. The germline CDR1 and CDR2 sequences are LNHDA and SQIVND (reference sequence). The CDR3 nucleotides read TGTGCCAGTATGCTGAGACAGGGGGCGCCTGGCTACACCTTC. This encodes CASMLRQGAPGYTF.

This sequence joins TRBV2 and TRBJ1-2, with TRBD1 as a possible D gene (5 bases). The length of the CDR3 is 15 residues. V was clipped by 0 bases and J by 7 bases, with 15 bases between them. Germline V gene sequence: CDR1 SNHLY, CDR2 FYNNEI. The CDR3 reads CASSEALPLGGGYTF. The CDR3 DNA sequence: TGTGCCAGCAGTGAAGCGCTTCCTTTGGGGGGTGGCTACACCTTC.

This chain connects TRBV9 to TRBJ2-5; tentative D call: TRBD2 (7 bases). This CDR3 region has 16 residues. V lost 2 bases and J lost 4, with 18 bases in between. CDR1 is SGDLS, CDR2 YYNGEE, per germline. In nucleotides, the CDR3 is TGTGCCAGCAGCGTCGATACGGGGGGCGAGCGAGAGACCCAGTACTTC. Amino acids: CASSVDTGGERETQYF.

The chain links TRBV29-1 to TRBJ1-2; 9 bases are a match to TRBD1. The CDR3 extends over 13 amino acids. CDR1 is SQVTM and CDR2 is ANQGSEA in the germline V gene. V trimming: 4 bases; J trimming: 4 bases; junction bases outside the gene matches: 4. The CDR3 bases are TGCAGCGTTGTAACAGGGGGCAGCTATGGCTACACCTTC. Translating gives CSVVTGGSYGYTF.

The chain uses TRBV11-2 and TRBJ1-1; no reliable D call. Germline V gene lookup returns CDR1 SGHAT and CDR2 FQNNGV. Trimming shortened V by 5 bases and J by 1 base, and 11 bases separated the two germline ends. The CDR3 spans 14 residues. The DNA for the CDR3 is TGTGCCAGCAGCCTTTACCAGGCGAACACTGAAGCTTTCTTT. Translating gives CASSLYQANTEAFF.

The rearrangement uses TRBV5-1 and TRBJ2-3; 7 bases are shared with TRBD2. Germline CDR1 SGHRS, CDR2 YFSETQ. The length of the CDR3 is 15 residues. The junction had 13 bases not matched to a gene; V was cut back by 6 bases and J by 6 bases. CDR3 residues: CASNELAGLRDTQYF. The CDR3 region has the DNA TGCGCCAGCAATGAGTTAGCGGGCCTTCGGGATACGCAGTATTTT.

The chain uses TRBV7-9 and TRBJ2-1, with D uncertain. V gave up 7 bases and J gave up 7 bases, with 8 bases separating them. Germline lookup yields CDR1 SEHNR and CDR2 FQNEAQ (reference sequence). This CDR3 has 11 residues. CDR3: CASTSRNEQFF. The CDR3 DNA reads TGTGCCAGCACTTCTAGGAATGAGCAGTTCTTC.

This clone appeared a few times. V usage is TRBV4-3 and J usage is TRBJ1-5, with 7 positions matching TRBD1. V gave up 1 base and J gave up 4 bases; unmatched junction bases: 4. Germline assignment: CDR1 LGHNA and CDR2 YSLEER. This CDR3 comprises 15 residues. For the CDR3, the DNA is TGCGCCAGCAGCCAAGTTAGGGGGCAGAATCAGCCCCAGCATTTT. Residues: CASSQVRGQNQPQHF.

This chain connects TRBV27 to TRBJ1-6; 7 bases line up with TRBD1. This CDR3 spans 16 amino acids. Germline-derived CDR1 and CDR2 are MNHEY and SMNVEV (reference sequence). Trimming at V came to 6 bases and at J to 6 bases, leaving 11 bases not matched to a gene. The CDR3 spells CASSLTRGQPNSPLHF. CDR3 bases: TGTGCCAGCAGCCTAACTAGGGGGCAACCTAATTCACCCCTCCACTTT.

The chain links TRBV7-2 to TRBJ2-4; 8 bases map to TRBD1. Germline V gives CDR1 SGHTA, CDR2 FQGNSA. The CDR3 totals 17 residues. V lost 5 bases, J lost 0 bases, and 9 bases stayed unmatched. DNA of the CDR3: TGTGCCAGCAGCAATATAGGACAGGGACTAGCCAAAAACATTCAGTACTTC. Its translation is CASSNIGQGLAKNIQYF. The entire variable domain, with the rest obtained from reference TRBV7-2 and TRBJ2-4, is as follows: GAGVSQSPSNKVTEKGKDVELRCDPISGHTALYWYRQSLGQGLEFLIYFQGNSAPDKSGLPSDRFSAERTGGSVSTLTIQRTQQEDSAVYLCASSNIGQGLAKNIQYFGAGTRLSVL.

The chain joins TRBV30 to TRBJ1-2; no definite D call. The CDR3 contains 12 residues. Trimming removed 1 base from V and 4 bases from J, with 7 bases in between. Germline CDR1 and CDR2: GTSNPN and SVGIG (reference sequence). The CDR3 DNA sequence: TGTGCCTGGAGTGGGAGCTTCTATGGCTACACCTTC. The encoded protein is CAWSGSFYGYTF.

The chain is built from TRBV5-4 and TRBJ1-1, with 10 bases aligning to TRBD1. CDR1 and CDR2 from the germline V gene are SGHNT and YYREEE (reference sequence). With V trimmed by 0 bases and J by 4 bases, 3 bases remained unmatched. The CDR3 sequence is 15 residues long. CDR3: CASSLGGQGSTEAFF. In DNA, the CDR3 is TGTGCCAGCAGCTTGGGGGGACAGGGGAGCACTGAAGCTTTCTTT.

This clone has a single count. The rearrangement links TRBV7-9 to TRBJ1-1, with D possibly TRBD1 on 5 matching bases. Trimming pared 1 base from V and 1 base from J, leaving 10 bases between. This CDR3 comprises 15 residues. Germline loops: CDR1 SEHNR, CDR2 FQNEAQ (reference sequence). The CDR3 protein is CASSLDGAANTEAFF. Written as DNA, the CDR3 is TGTGCCAGCAGCTTAGATGGGGCAGCGAACACTGAAGCTTTCTTT. The full variable domain, with the rest looked up from reference TRBV7-9 and TRBJ1-1, is DTGVSQNPRHKITKRGQNVTFRCDPISEHNRLYWYRQTLGQGPEFLTYFQNEAQLEKSRLLSDRFSAERPKGSFSTLEIQRTEQGDSAMYLCASSLDGAANTEAFFGQGTRLTVV.

J is TRBJ2-7 and V is TRBV5-4, with 7 bases fitting TRBD2. The CDR3 has 13 amino acids. Germline CDR1 SGHNT, CDR2 YYREEE (reference sequence). Trimming took 6 bases from V and 4 from J; bases not matched to a gene: 7. The CDR3 is CASTPWGGYEQYF. CDR3 nucleotides: TGTGCCAGCACCCCGTGGGGGGGATACGAGCAGTACTTC.

The chain recombines TRBV28 with TRBJ1-4; TRBD1 agrees at 7 bases. The CDR3 covers 14 residues. The germline V gene encodes CDR1 MDHEN and CDR2 SYDVKM. V gave up 5 bases and J gave up 4 bases; unmatched junction bases: 4. The CDR3 sequence: CASSPGTVNEKLFF. CDR3 bases: TGTGCCAGCAGTCCCGGGACAGTTAATGAAAAACTGTTTTTT.

V and J are TRBV7-2 and TRBJ1-6; D remains ambiguous. Trimming stripped 4 bases from V and 6 bases from J, with 7 bases between. The CDR3 totals 13 residues. The germline V gene has CDR1 SGHTA and CDR2 FQGNSA. CDR3 in amino acids: CASSWRVNSPLHF. As DNA, the CDR3 is TGTGCCAGCAGCTGGAGAGTTAATTCACCCCTCCACTTT.

V is TRBV7-3 and J is TRBJ1-2, with 7 bases matching TRBD1. J was trimmed by 7 bases and V by 2 bases; bases with no gene match: 10. Per germline, CDR1 SGHTA and CDR2 FQGTGA. This CDR3 region has 15 residues. CDR3 protein: CASSLEQGGHGGYTF. Written as DNA, the CDR3 is TGTGCCAGCAGCTTAGAACAAGGGGGCCACGGTGGCTACACCTTC.

This clone was picked up a small number of times. The rearrangement uses TRBV5-6 and TRBJ2-3, with TRBD2 matching over 11 bases. The CDR3 has 15 residues. CDR1 is SGHDT and CDR2 is YYEEEE in the germline V gene. V lost 2 bases and J lost 7; bases outside the gene matches: 6. The CDR3 nucleotides read TGTGCCAGCAGCTTAGTAGCGGGGGGGGGAAATACGCAGTATTTT. Translated: CASSLVAGGGNTQYF. Full variable domain (outside the CDR3, taken from reference TRBV5-6 and TRBJ2-3): DAGVTQSPTHLIKTRGQQVTLRCSPKSGHDTVSWYQQALGQGPQFIFQYYEEEERQRGNFPDRFSGHQFPNYSSELNVNALLLGDSALYLCASSLVAGGGNTQYFGPGTRLTVL.

Comments on this clone: At one of its ends the junction is not consistent with the germline gene, which may arise from a read error. The chain combines TRBV15 with TRBJ1-5; tentatively, D is TRBD1 (5 bases). Looked up from germline, CDR1 is LNHNV and CDR2 is YYDKDF (reference sequence). The CDR3 loop spans 15 amino acids. The CDR3 spells CATSRPGSRDQPRHF. CDR3 nucleotides: TGTGCCACCAGCAGACCAGGGTCGAGAGATCAGCCCCGGCATTTT.

This chain joins TRBV4-3 and TRBJ2-2; the match to TRBD2 covers 10 bases. J was trimmed by 1 base and V by 1 base; bases with no gene match: 0. The CDR3 contains 16 residues. The germline V gene has CDR1 LGHNA and CDR2 YSLEER. The CDR3 region has the DNA TGCGCCAGCAGCCAAGGGACTAGCGGGAACACCGGGGAGCTGTTTTTT. Its translation is CASSQGTSGNTGELFF.

A note on this clone: At one boundary the junction diverges from the germline segment, which might be a read error. The V call is TRBV29-1, the J call TRBJ2-7; weak D call: TRBD1 (6 bases). Germline-derived CDR1 and CDR2 are SQVTM and ANQGSEA. The CDR3 runs to 12 residues. The CDR3 is CNVDGRGDEQYF. For the CDR3, the DNA is TGCAACGTTGACGGCAGGGGCGACGAGCAGTACTTC.

The chain combines TRBV10-1 with TRBJ1-1; D is possibly TRBD1 (6 bases). Per the germline V gene, CDR1 is WNHNN and CDR2 is SYGVQD (reference sequence). The CDR3 covers 21 residues. Trimming shortened V by 3 bases and J by 4 bases, and 33 bases separated the two germline ends. The CDR3 DNA reads TGCGCCAGCAGTGATACCGTACAGGACAGCCATGCCTGTCGTGGTGGCACTGAAGCTTTCTTT. It yields the protein CASSDTVQDSHACRGGTEAFF.

This clone was seen more than once but under ten times. The chain links TRBV4-3 to TRBJ2-3; D is possibly TRBD2 (5 bases). Trimming pared 2 bases from V and 2 bases from J, leaving 8 bases between. This CDR3 spans 14 amino acids. Germline-derived CDR1 and CDR2 are LGHNA and YSLEER. CDR3 in DNA: TGCGCCAGCAGCCAAAGGACTTACACAGATACGCAGTATTTT. Translation: CASSQRTYTDTQYF.

The CDR3 nucleotides are TGTGCCAGCAGCTTACTAGCGGGGGGAGCCTACGAGCAGTACTTC. It encodes CASSLLAGGAYEQYF. The chain employs TRBV7-2 and TRBJ2-7; 11 nucleotides align to TRBD2. V dropped 2 bases and J dropped 2; count of bases not matched to a gene: 2. Germline assignment: CDR1 SGHTA and CDR2 FQGNSA. The CDR3 spans 15 residues.